This T cell receptor beta chain is drawn from a study of blood T cell repertoires in COVID-19. Method: immunoSEQ multiplex PCR; TCRdb's copy keeps in-frame clones and lacks some. Of approximately 50,000 clones in the sample, around 86% were seen once. The V end was cut by 1 base, the J end by 2 bases, with 19 bases between. CDR3 length: 17 amino acids. Germline V CDR1 and CDR2: SGHRS, YFSETQ. The chain carries TRBV5-1 and TRBJ2-7; D may be TRBD1 (5 bases). This clonotype was sampled from a man aged 45-65 years with active COVID-19. Sequencing was carried out using peripheral blood. The CDR3 DNA follows: TGCGCCAGCAGCTTGCAGGGCCCCCAGACGGCCCCCTACGAGCAGTACTTC. Protein: CASSLQGPQTAPYEQYF.